This T cell receptor (beta chain) was captured by sequencing in a study of OX40 agonist ivuxolimab in advanced cancers. Some clones are missing from TCRdb's copy, which holds only in-frame ones; the method was immunoSEQ multiplex PCR. The top ten hold 0.6% to 0.8% of the sample, which has approximately 60,000 clones, more than 85% seen once. The CDR3 covers 15 residues. Germline V gives CDR1 GTSNPN, CDR2 SVGIG (reference sequence). Trimming removed 0 bases from V and 2 bases from J, with 11 bases in between. The TCR comes from an adult with an advanced solid tumor such as melanoma, head and neck, liver or kidney cancer. This rearrangement joins TRBV30 to TRBJ1-5, with TRBD1 as a possible D gene (5 bases). The sample was CD4+ or CD8+ T cells sorted from blood, taken in a trial of the OX40 agonist ivuxolimab. The DNA for the CDR3 is TGTGCCTGGAGTGTAGAGGGGCGACGCAATCAGCCCCAGCATTTT. The encoded protein is CAWSVEGRRNQPQHF.